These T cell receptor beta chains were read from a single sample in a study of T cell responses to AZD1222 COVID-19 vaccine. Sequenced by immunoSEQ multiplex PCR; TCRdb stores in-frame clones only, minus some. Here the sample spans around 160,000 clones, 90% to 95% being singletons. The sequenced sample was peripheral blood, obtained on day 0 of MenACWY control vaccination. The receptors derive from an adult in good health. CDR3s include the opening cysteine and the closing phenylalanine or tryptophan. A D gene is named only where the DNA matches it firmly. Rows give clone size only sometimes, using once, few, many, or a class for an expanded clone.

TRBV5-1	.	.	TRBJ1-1	TGCGCCAGCAACAAACAGGGGAACACTGAAGCTTTCTTT	CASNKQGNTEAFF
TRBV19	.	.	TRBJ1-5	TGTGCCAGTAGTCAAAAAGCCAGTCAGCCCCAGCATTTT	CASSQKASQPQHF
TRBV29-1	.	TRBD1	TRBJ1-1	TGCAGCACTGGACAGGGGAACGCTGAAGCTTTCTTT	CSTGQGNAEAFF
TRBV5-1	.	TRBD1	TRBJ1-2	TGCGCCAGCAGCTCCACAGGGGGAGGCTATGGCTACACCTTC	CASSSTGGGYGYTF
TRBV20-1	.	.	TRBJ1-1	TGCAGTGAGAGGGGAGACACTGAAGCTTTCTTT	CSERGDTEAFF
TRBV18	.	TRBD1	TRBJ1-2	TGTGCCAGCTCACCAGGGACAGGACTAAACTATGGCTACACCTTC	CASSPGTGLNYGYTF
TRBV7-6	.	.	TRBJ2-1	TGTGCCAGCAGCTTAGCTGAGTTTCCCGGAACCAACAATGAGCAGTTCTTC	CASSLAEFPGTNNEQFF
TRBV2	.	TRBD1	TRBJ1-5	TGTGCCAGCTTGGACAGGGGGCGCGGTCAGCCCCAGCATTTT	CASLDRGRGQPQHF
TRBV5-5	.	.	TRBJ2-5	TGTGCCAGCAGTCGGAAAACGGGCCAAGAGACCCAGTACTTC	CASSRKTGQETQYF
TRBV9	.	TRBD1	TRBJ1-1	TGTGCCAGCAGCCCTAGAGGGGGCGCCCCGCACACTGAAGCTTTCTTT	CASSPRGGAPHTEAFF
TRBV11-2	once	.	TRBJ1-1	TGTGCCAGCAGCCGCCCACTGGGGGGCCCGTTCACTGAAGCTTTCTTT	CASSRPLGGPFTEAFF
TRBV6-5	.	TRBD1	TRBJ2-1	TGTGCCAGCAGTATTCCGGGACAGGCCGATGAGCAGTTCTTC	CASSIPGQADEQFF
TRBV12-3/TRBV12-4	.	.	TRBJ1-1	TGTGCCAGCAGTTCCGCAGGGAACACTGAAGCTTTCTTT	CASSSAGNTEAFF
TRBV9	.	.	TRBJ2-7	TGTGCCAGCAGCTTAATGCCGGGGGCCGCCTGGGAGCAGTACTTC	CASSLMPGAAWEQYF
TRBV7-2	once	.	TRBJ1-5	TGTGCCAGCAGCTTAGTTGGCGGGAATCAGCCCCAGCATTTT	CASSLVGGNQPQHF
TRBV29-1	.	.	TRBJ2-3	TGCAGCGTTGATAGCGGTGTAGATACGCAGTATTTT	CSVDSGVDTQYF
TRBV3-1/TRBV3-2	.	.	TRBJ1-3	TGTGCCAGCAGCCAAGGTGCCGGTGGAAACACCATATATTTT	CASSQGAGGNTIYF
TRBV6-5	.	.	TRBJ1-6	TGTGCCAGCAGTTACGCTGGGATATCAGAGTCACCCCTCCACTTT	CASSYAGISESPLHF
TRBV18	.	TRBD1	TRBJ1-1	TGTGCCAGCTCATGGACAGGGACGAACACTGAAGCTTTCTTT	CASSWTGTNTEAFF
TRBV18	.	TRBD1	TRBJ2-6	TGTGCCAGCTCGTCAAAACCGGGACAGGGGGCTATCTCTGGGGCCAACGTCCTGACTTTC	CASSSKPGQGAISGANVLTF
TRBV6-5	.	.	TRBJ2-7	TGTGCCAGCAGCCGAGTAAGTTACGGGGAGCAGTACTTC	CASSRVSYGEQYF
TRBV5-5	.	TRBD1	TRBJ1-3	TGTGCCAGCAGCTTGGGAGACAGGGGTTCGCTGGGAAACACCATATATTTT	CASSLGDRGSLGNTIYF
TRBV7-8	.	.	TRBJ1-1	TGTGCCAGCAGTCCCCCGAGGGGGTACACTGAAGCTTTCTTT	CASSPPRGYTEAFF
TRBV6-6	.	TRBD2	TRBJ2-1	TGTGCCAGCAGTTCCACTAGCGGGAGGGACAATGAGCAGTTCTTC	CASSSTSGRDNEQFF
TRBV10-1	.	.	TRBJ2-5	TGCGCCAGCAGTGAGTCGAGAGGGAGTACGGAGACCCAGTACTTC	CASSESRGSTETQYF
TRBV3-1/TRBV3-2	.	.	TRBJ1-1	TGTGCCAGCAGCCTTAAACGACAGAACACTGAAGCTTTCTTT	CASSLKRQNTEAFF
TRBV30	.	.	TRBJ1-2	TGTGCCTGGAGTCGAAATAACTATGGCTACACCTTC	CAWSRNNYGYTF
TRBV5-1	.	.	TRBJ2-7	TGCGCCAGCAGCTTGGGAGGTCTCGCCGACTACGAGCAGTACTTC	CASSLGGLADYEQYF
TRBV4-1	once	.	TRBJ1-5	TGCGCCAGCAGCCAGGTAACAGGGAACTATCAGCCCCAGCATTTT	CASSQVTGNYQPQHF
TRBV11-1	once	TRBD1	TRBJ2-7	TGTGCCAGCAGCAGGGACAGGGGAGGCGAGCAGTACTTC	CASSRDRGGEQYF
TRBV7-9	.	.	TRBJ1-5	TGTGCCAGCAGCTTAGTTGGCCAGGCCAGGGATAATCAGCCCCAGCATTTT	CASSLVGQARDNQPQHF
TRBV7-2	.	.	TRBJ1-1	TGTGCCAGCAGCTTAGGGAGGATGAACACTGAAGCTTTCTTT	CASSLGRMNTEAFF
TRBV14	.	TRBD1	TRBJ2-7	TGTGCCAGCAGCCCCAGGGGGTGGTACGAGCAGTACTTC	CASSPRGWYEQYF
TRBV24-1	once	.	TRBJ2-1	TGTGCCACCAGTGATCCAGGCCGGGGTTCCTACAATGAGCAGTTCTTC	CATSDPGRGSYNEQFF
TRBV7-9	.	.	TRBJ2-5	TGTGCCAGCAGCTTATCGAAAAGACAGAATAGGGCCCAGTACTTC	CASSLSKRQNRAQYF
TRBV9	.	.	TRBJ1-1	TGTGCCAGCAGCCCCAATCGGACAGCTAAGAACACTGAAGCTTTCTTT	CASSPNRTAKNTEAFF
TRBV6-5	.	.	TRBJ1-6	TGTGCCAGCAGTTCCCGCCATTCACCCCTCCACTTT	CASSSRHSPLHF
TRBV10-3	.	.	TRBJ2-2	TGTGCCATCAGTGAGTCGCAGGTCAGGAACACCGGGGAGCTGTTTTTT	CAISESQVRNTGELFF
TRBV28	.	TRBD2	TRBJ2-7	TGTGCCACTTGGACTAGCGGGACCTCCTACGAGCAGTACTTC	CATWTSGTSYEQYF
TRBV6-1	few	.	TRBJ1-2	TGTGCCAGCAGTGAATCGGGTACAAGCACCTATGGCTACACCTTC	CASSESGTSTYGYTF
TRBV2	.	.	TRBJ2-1	TGTGCCAGCAGTGAAATCGGGGGAGAAGTTCCAGGCAATGAGCAGTTCTTC	CASSEIGGEVPGNEQFF
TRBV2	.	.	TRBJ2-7	TGTGCCAGCAGTGACATGAGTAGGACGTCGAGCTCCTACGAGCAGTACTTC	CASSDMSRTSSSYEQYF
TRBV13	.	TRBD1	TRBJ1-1	TGTGCCAGCAGCTTAGGAGACAGGGAGAACACTGAAGCTTTCTTT	CASSLGDRENTEAFF
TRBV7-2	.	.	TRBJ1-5	TGTGCCAGCAGTCCAGACAGGTATCAGCCCCAGCATTTT	CASSPDRYQPQHF
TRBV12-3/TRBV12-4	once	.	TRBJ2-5	TGTGCCAGCAGACCCGACCTCGGAGAGACCCAGTACTTC	CASRPDLGETQYF
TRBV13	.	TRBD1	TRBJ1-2	TGTGCCAGCCAAACCCGGACAGGGGATCTCGGCTACACCTTC	CASQTRTGDLGYTF
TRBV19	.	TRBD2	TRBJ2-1	TGTGCCAGTAGTCTCCTTAGCGGGAGGGCAGCGAATGAGCAGTTCTTC	CASSLLSGRAANEQFF
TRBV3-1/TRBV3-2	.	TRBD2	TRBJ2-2	TGTGCCAGCAGCCAAAGCGAGACTAGCGGGGGTGGGGAGCTGTTTTTT	CASSQSETSGGGELFF
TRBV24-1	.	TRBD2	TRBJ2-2	TGTGCCACCAGTGAAACTAGCGGGAGTGTCACCGGGGAGCTGTTTTTT	CATSETSGSVTGELFF
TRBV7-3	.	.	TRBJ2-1	TGTGCCAGCAGCCAAGGGATGACGAGCGGTGAGCAGTTCTTC	CASSQGMTSGEQFF
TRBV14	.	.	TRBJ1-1	TGTGCCAGCAGCCCTCCTGGGGTCAACACTGAAGCTTTCTTT	CASSPPGVNTEAFF
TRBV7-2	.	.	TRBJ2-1	TGTGCCAGCAGCTTAGTCCCCAGGGATAGTGAGCAGTTCTTC	CASSLVPRDSEQFF
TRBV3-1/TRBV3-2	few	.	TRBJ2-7	TGTGCCAGCAGCCGGTTCTACGAGCAGTACTTC	CASSRFYEQYF
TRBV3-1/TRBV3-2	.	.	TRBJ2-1	TGTGCCAGCAGCCTCCGGGAGCGGGTGACCAACAATGAGCAGTTCTTC	CASSLRERVTNNEQFF
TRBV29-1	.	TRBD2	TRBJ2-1	TGCAGCGTTGTCCCCAGACTAGCGGGATCACGTCCCTACAATGAGCAGTTCTTC	CSVVPRLAGSRPYNEQFF